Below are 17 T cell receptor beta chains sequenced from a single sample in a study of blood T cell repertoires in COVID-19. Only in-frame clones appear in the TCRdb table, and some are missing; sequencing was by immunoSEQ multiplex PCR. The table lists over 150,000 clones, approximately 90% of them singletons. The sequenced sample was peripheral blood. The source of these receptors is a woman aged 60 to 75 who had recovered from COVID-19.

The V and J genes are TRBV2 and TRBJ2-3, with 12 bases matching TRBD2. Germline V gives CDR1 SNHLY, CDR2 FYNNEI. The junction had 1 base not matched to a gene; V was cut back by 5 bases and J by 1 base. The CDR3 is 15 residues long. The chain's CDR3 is CASSWTSGGTDTQYF. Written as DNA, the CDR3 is TGTGCCAGCAGTTGGACTAGCGGGGGCACAGATACGCAGTATTTT.

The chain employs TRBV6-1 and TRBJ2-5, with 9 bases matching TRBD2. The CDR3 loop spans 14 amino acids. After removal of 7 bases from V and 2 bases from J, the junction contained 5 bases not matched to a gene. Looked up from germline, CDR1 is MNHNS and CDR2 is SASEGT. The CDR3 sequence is CASKSGGPQETQYF. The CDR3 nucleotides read TGTGCCAGCAAGAGCGGGGGGCCACAAGAGACCCAGTACTTC.

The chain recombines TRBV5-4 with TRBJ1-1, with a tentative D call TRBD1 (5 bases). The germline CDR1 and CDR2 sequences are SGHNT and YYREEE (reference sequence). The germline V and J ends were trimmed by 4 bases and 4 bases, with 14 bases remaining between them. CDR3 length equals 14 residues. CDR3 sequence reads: CASSQGREGTEAFF. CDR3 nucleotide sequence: TGTGCCAGCAGCCAGGGTAGGGAGGGCACTGAAGCTTTCTTT.

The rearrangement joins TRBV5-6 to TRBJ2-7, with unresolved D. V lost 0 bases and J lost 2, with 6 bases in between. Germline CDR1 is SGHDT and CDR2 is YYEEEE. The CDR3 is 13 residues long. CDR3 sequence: CASSLAGPYEQYF. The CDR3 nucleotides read TGTGCCAGCAGCTTGGCAGGCCCCTACGAGCAGTACTTC.

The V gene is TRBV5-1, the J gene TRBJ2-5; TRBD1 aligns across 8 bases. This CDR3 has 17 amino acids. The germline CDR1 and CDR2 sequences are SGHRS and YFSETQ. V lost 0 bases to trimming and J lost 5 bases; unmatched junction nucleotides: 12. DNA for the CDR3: TGCGCCAGCAGCTTGGGAGGACAGGGAGGCCTTGGGGAGACCCAGTACTTC. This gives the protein CASSLGGQGGLGETQYF. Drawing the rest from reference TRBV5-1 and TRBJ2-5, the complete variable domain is KAGVTQTPRYLIKTRGQQVTLSCSPISGHRSVSWYQQTPGQGLQFLFEYFSETQRNKGNFPGRFSGRQFSNSRSEMNVSTLELGDSALYLCASSLGGQGGLGETQYFGPGTRLLVL.

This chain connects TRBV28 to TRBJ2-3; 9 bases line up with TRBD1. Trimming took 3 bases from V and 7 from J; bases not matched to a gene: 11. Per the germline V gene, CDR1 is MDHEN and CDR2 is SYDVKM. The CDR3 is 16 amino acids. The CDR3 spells CASSFSAQGAVNTQYF. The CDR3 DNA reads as TGTGCCAGCAGTTTCTCCGCACAGGGGGCGGTGAATACGCAGTATTTT.

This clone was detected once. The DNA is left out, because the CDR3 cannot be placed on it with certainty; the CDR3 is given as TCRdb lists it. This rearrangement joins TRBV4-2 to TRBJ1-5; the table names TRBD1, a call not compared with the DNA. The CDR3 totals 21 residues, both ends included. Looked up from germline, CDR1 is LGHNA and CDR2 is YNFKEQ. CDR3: CASSHRLFGNRGRAAISPSIF.

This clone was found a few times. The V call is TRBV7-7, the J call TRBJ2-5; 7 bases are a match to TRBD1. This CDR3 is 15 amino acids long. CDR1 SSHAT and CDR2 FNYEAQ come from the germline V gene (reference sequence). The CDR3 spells CASLPYTGAQETQYF. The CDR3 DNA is TGTGCTAGCCTACCATACACAGGGGCGCAAGAGACCCAGTACTTC.

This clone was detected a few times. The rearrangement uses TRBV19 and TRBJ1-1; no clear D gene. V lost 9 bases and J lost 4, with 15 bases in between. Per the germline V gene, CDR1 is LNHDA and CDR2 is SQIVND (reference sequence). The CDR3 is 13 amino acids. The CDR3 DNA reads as TGTGCCAGCACGGCGGAGGGTGGCACTGAAGCTTTCTTT. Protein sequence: CASTAEGGTEAFF.

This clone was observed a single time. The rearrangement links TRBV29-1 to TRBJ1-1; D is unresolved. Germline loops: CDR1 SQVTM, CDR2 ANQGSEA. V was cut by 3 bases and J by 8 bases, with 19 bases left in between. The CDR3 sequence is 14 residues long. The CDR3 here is CSVEFLRLSNEAFF. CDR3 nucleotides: TGCAGCGTTGAGTTTTTAAGACTAAGCAACGAAGCTTTCTTT.

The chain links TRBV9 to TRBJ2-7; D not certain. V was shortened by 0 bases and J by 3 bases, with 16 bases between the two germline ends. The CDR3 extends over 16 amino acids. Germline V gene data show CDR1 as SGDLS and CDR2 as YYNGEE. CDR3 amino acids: CASSVDAQTRSYEQYF. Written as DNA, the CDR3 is TGTGCCAGCAGCGTAGACGCGCAGACAAGAAGCTACGAGCAGTACTTC.

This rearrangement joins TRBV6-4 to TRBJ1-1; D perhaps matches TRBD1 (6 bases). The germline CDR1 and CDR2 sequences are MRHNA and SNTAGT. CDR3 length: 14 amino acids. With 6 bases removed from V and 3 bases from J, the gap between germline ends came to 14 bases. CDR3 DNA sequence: TGTGCCAGCAGGCCCCGGGACACCTACACTGAAGCTTTCTTT. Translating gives CASRPRDTYTEAFF.

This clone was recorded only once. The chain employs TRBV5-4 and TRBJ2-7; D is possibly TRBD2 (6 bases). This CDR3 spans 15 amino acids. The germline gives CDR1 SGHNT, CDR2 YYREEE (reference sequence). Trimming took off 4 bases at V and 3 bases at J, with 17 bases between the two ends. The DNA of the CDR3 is TGTGCCAGCAGCAATCCCCTGGCGGGGCACTACGAGCAGTACTTC. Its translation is CASSNPLAGHYEQYF.

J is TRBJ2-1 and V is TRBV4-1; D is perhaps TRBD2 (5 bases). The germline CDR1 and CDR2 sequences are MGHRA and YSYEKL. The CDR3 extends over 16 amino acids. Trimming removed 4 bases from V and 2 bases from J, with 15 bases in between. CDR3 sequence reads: CASSLPSGGTYNEQFF. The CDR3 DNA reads TGCGCCAGCAGCCTGCCGAGCGGAGGTACCTACAATGAGCAGTTCTTC.

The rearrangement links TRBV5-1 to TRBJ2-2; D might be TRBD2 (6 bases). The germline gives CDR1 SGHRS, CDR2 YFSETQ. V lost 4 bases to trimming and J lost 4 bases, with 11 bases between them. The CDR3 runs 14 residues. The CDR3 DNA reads TGCGCCAGCAGCATCGGGACTGGCACCGGGGAGCTGTTTTTT. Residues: CASSIGTGTGELFF.

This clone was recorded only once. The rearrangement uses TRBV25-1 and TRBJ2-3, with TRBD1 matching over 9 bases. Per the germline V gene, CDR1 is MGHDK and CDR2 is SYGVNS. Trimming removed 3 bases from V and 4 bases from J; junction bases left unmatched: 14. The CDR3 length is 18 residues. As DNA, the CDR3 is TGTGCCAGCAGTGAGCTTGGAGATGTGGACAGGGGTCCAGATACGCAGTATTTT. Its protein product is CASSELGDVDRGPDTQYF.

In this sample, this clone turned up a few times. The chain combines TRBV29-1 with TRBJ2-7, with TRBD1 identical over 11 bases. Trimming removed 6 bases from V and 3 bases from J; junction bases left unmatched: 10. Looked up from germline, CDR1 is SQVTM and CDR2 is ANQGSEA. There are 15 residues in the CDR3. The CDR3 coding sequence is TGCAGCGTAAACATTCGGGACAGGGGGTACTACGAGCAGTACTTC. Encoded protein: CSVNIRDRGYYEQYF.